The rows below give T cell receptor beta chains drawn from one sample of a study of metastatic and nonmetastatic thyroid tumors. TCRdb reanalyzed the PCR reads with MiXCR. The sample holds 15,000 or so clones, 25% seen once. Sample: adjacent normal tissue. Receptors were obtained from a female donor with papillary thyroid cancer or a benign thyroid nodule (not recorded which). Some clones in this sample may be carry-over from other donors' samples. Each CDR3 is given with its conserved first and last residue. Each record gives: J gene, D gene, clone size, V gene, CDR3 protein, CDR3 DNA. D genes are given only for firm matches. Only some rows state a clone size, as once, few, many or a class for expanded clones.

>TRBJ2-1|TRBD2|-|TRBV20-1
CSSPVRAGTYYNEQFF
TGCAGTTCCCCGGTGCGAGCGGGAACCTACTACAATGAGCAGTTCTTC
>TRBJ1-5|-|-|TRBV28
CASANFGARFNQPQHF
TGTGCCAGCGCAAATTTTGGGGCAAGGTTTAATCAGCCCCAGCATTTT
>TRBJ1-5|TRBD1|-|TRBV6-2/TRBV6-3
CASMGQMNQPQHF
TGTGCCAGCATGGGACAGATGAATCAGCCCCAGCATTTT
>TRBJ2-2|-|medium-sized|TRBV7-9
CASSLAGAGELFF
TGTGCCAGCAGCTTAGCGGGAGCCGGGGAGCTGTTTTTT
>TRBJ1-2|TRBD1|-|TRBV6-2/TRBV6-3
CASNPGTGVGYTF
TGTGCCAGCAACCCCGGGACAGGGGTCGGCTACACCTTC
>TRBJ2-7|TRBD1|few|TRBV7-2
CASSPTGSPYEQYF
TGTGCCAGCAGCCCGACAGGGAGCCCCTACGAGCAGTACTTC
>TRBJ2-1|TRBD2|-|TRBV11-1
CASSLLPGLAGGQNEQFF
TGTGCCAGCAGCTTACTTCCGGGACTAGCGGGAGGGCAGAATGAGCAGTTCTTC
>TRBJ2-7|-|many|TRBV12-3/TRBV12-4
CASSRTNEQYF
TGTGCCAGCAGTCGGACTAACGAGCAGTACTTC
>TRBJ2-3|TRBD2|many|TRBV10-2
CASGKLAGITDTQYF
TGCGCCAGCGGTAAACTAGCGGGGATCACAGATACACAGTATTTT
>TRBJ2-1|TRBD2|many|TRBV4-3
CASSQDIGGTSGLGEQFF
TGCGCCAGCAGCCAAGATATCGGGGGGACTAGCGGGCTCGGAGAGCAGTTCTTC
>TRBJ1-2|-|large|TRBV19
CASIPQPGRDYGYTF
TGTGCCAGTATCCCCCAACCGGGACGGGACTATGGCTACACCTTC
>TRBJ2-3|TRBD2|few|TRBV12-3/TRBV12-4
CASSRLAGGGTDTQYF
TGTGCCAGCAGCCGACTAGCGGGAGGAGGGACAGATACGCAGTATTTT
>TRBJ1-6|TRBD1|large|TRBV12-3/TRBV12-4
CASTKGQDWASNSPLHF
TGTGCCAGCACTAAGGGACAGGACTGGGCTTCCAATTCACCCCTCCACTTT
>TRBJ2-1|-|few|TRBV27
CASSLSVGAYNEQFF
TGTGCCAGCAGTTTATCAGTAGGGGCCTACAATGAGCAGTTCTTC
>TRBJ1-1|-|-|TRBV20-1
CSVAGNTEAFF
TGCAGTGTTGCAGGAAACACTGAAGCTTTCTTT
>TRBJ2-3|TRBD2|few|TRBV10-3
CAISEGGRGVTDTQYF
TGTGCCATCAGTGAAGGCGGGAGAGGGGTCACAGATACGCAGTATTTT
>TRBJ2-7|TRBD2|-|TRBV6-1
CATVAGTSRSYEQYF
TGTGCCACCGTTGCCGGGACTAGCCGATCCTACGAGCAGTACTTC
>TRBJ2-7|TRBD1|-|TRBV11-2
CASSARQGNDYEQYF
TGTGCCAGCAGCGCCAGACAGGGGAATGACTACGAGCAGTACTTC
>TRBJ2-3|-|-|TRBV12-3/TRBV12-4
CASSGWGNGGTYTQYF
TGTGCCAGCAGTGGATGGGGAAATGGTGGCACATATACGCAGTATTTT
>TRBJ1-5|TRBD1|-|TRBV20-1
CSAIGQEGRSQPQHF
TGCAGTGCTATAGGACAGGAAGGTCGGAGTCAGCCCCAGCATTTT
>TRBJ2-5|-|medium-sized|TRBV20-1
CSARSQVGSPRGETQYF
TGCAGTGCTAGATCCCAGGTCGGGTCCCCCCGGGGGGAGACCCAGTACTTC
>TRBJ1-1|TRBD1|few|TRBV11-1
CASSLPLDRVMNTEAFF
TGTGCCAGCAGCTTACCTTTAGACAGGGTTATGAACACTGAAGCTTTCTTT
>TRBJ1-4|TRBD1|-|TRBV6-1
CASSQTGSNEKLFF
TGTGCCAGCAGTCAGACAGGGTCGAATGAAAAACTGTTTTTT
>TRBJ2-7|TRBD2|-|TRBV20-1
CSARDLNSGGPGEQYF
TGCAGTGCTAGAGATCTTAACAGCGGGGGCCCGGGCGAGCAGTACTTC
>TRBJ2-5|TRBD2|-|TRBV7-9
CASSRLGGQETQYF
TGTGCCAGCAGCCGACTCGGGGGGCAAGAGACCCAGTACTTC
>TRBJ2-3|TRBD1|-|TRBV5-1
CASSPIPGGLGTDTQYF
TGCGCCAGCAGCCCCATCCCAGGGGGCTTAGGCACAGATACGCAGTATTTT
>TRBJ2-3|TRBD1|medium-sized|TRBV28
CASSSSVPGQGTDTQYF
TGTGCCAGCAGTTCCTCTGTCCCGGGACAGGGGACAGATACGCAGTATTTT